These 20 T cell receptor beta chains originate from one sample sequenced in a study of beta chain features in type 1 diabetes. Expressed TCRB transcripts got sequenced, as all isolated RNA was reverse transcribed. Clones were sequenced by immunoSEQ multiplex PCR, and TCRdb holds only the in-frame ones, with some missing. This sample yields 630,000 or so clones, of which around 15% are seen a single time; 0.03% to 0.045% belongs to the top ten. Study conclusions and caveats: Type 1 diabetes patients showed a moderate but significant shortening of TCRB CDR3s in all four CD4+ subsets.

The antigens these receptors bind are not known. The sequencing input was naive CD4+ T cells from blood. These receptors were taken from a man between 18 and 29 years old with type 1 diabetes.

The chain uses TRBV5-6 and TRBJ1-2; 7 bases agree with TRBD1. This CDR3 has 14 residues. The germline CDR1 and CDR2 sequences are SGHDT and YYEEEE. V gave up 6 bases and J gave up 6 bases; unmatched junction bases: 11. CDR3 sequence reads: CASTPRDDRDGYTF. The DNA for the CDR3 is TGTGCCAGCACCCCTCGCGATGACAGGGATGGCTACACCTTC.

The sample holds a few counts of this clone. This sequence joins TRBV5-1 and TRBJ2-7; TRBD2 matches 11 bases. Germline V lookup: CDR1 SGHRS, CDR2 YFSETQ. CDR3 length: 14 amino acids. J was trimmed by 5 bases and V by 4 bases; bases with no gene match: 5. The CDR3 reads CASSDSGRVDEQYF. The CDR3, as DNA: TGCGCCAGCAGCGATAGCGGGAGGGTCGACGAGCAGTACTTC.

This clone came up a few times. The rearrangement uses TRBV5-1 and TRBJ2-3, with TRBD2 matching over 10 bases. Germline CDR1 reads SGHRS; CDR2 reads YFSETQ. The CDR3 loop spans 14 amino acids. V lost 2 bases to trimming and J lost 4 bases; unmatched junction nucleotides: 1. This CDR3 reads CASSFLAGADTQYF. The CDR3 region has the DNA TGCGCCAGCAGCTTTCTAGCGGGGGCAGATACGCAGTATTTT.

V gene TRBV7-2 combines with J gene TRBJ2-1; no clear D gene. The CDR3 is 14 residues long. V gave up 2 bases and J gave up 4 bases, with 9 bases separating them. Germline CDR1 and CDR2: SGHTA and FQGNSA. CDR3 DNA sequence: TGTGCCAGCAGCTTATTCTTGGTTTACAATGAGCAGTTCTTC. Amino acid sequence: CASSLFLVYNEQFF.

Here the CDR3 DNA reads TGTGCCAGCAGTGAAGCTGGACAGTCCTACGAGCAGTACTTC. It translates to CASSEAGQSYEQYF. The V gene is TRBV6-1, the J gene TRBJ2-7, with a weak D call TRBD1 (6 bases). V dropped 0 bases and J dropped 1 base, with 7 bases sitting between them. Germline V gene lookup returns CDR1 MNHNS and CDR2 SASEGT. This CDR3 has 14 amino acids.

This clone was seen only a few times. This rearrangement joins TRBV7-2 to TRBJ2-1; 7 positions match TRBD2. There are 15 residues in the CDR3. Germline V lookup: CDR1 SGHTA, CDR2 FQGNSA. Losses at the gene ends were 1 base for V and 8 bases for J; bases not matched to a gene: 8. As DNA, the CDR3 is TGTGCCAGCAGCTTAGACCGCGGGAGTATCGATGAGCAGTTCTTC. It is translated as CASSLDRGSIDEQFF.

The chain employs TRBV29-1 and TRBJ1-2, with TRBD1 as a possible D gene (5 bases). Germline V CDR1 and CDR2: SQVTM, ANQGSEA. V was cut by 7 bases and J by 4 bases, with 19 bases left in between. This CDR3 is built from 14 residues. As DNA, the CDR3 is TGCAGCGGCGGCAAACAGGCCCGGGGCTATGGCTACACCTTC. Protein sequence: CSGGKQARGYGYTF. Looking up the rest from reference TRBV29-1 and TRBJ1-2 gives the full variable domain: SAVISQKPSRDICQRGTSLTIQCQVDSQVTMMFWYRQQPGQSLTLIATANQGSEATYESGFVIDKFPISRPNLTFSTLTVSNMSPEDSSIYLCSGGKQARGYGYTFGSGTRLTVV.

DNA for the CDR3: TGCGCCAGCAGCCAAAGGCAGGGGGAAAAACTGTTTTTT. This sequence encodes CASSQRQGEKLFF. The chain combines TRBV4-1 with TRBJ1-4, with D possibly matching TRBD1 (6 bases). The CDR3 totals 13 residues. The germline V and J ends were trimmed by 2 bases and 8 bases, with 9 bases remaining between them. Germline V gene data show CDR1 as MGHRA and CDR2 as YSYEKL.

The chain joins TRBV25-1 to TRBJ1-3; D is unclear. The ends were cut back, 3 bases at V and 4 bases at J, with 13 bases in the middle. Germline loops: CDR1 MGHDK, CDR2 SYGVNS. The CDR3 runs 15 residues. The CDR3 protein is CASSDLAAKGNTIYF. In nucleotides, the CDR3 is TGTGCCAGCAGTGACTTGGCGGCAAAAGGAAACACCATATATTTT.

DNA of the CDR3: TGTGCCAGCAGCTTGGCTGGACAGCAGTACTTC. Amino acids: CASSLAGQQYF. The genes are TRBV5-6 and TRBJ2-5; perhaps TRBD1 as D (6 bases). The CDR3 sequence is 11 residues long. V was cut by 0 bases and J by 11 bases, with 8 bases left in between. Germline CDR1 reads SGHDT; CDR2 reads YYEEEE.

The genes are TRBV30 and TRBJ2-3; no firm D call. CDR1 is GTSNPN and CDR2 is SVGIG in the germline V gene (reference sequence). With 2 bases removed from V and 6 bases from J, the gap between germline ends came to 6 bases. The CDR3 is 11 amino acids. This chain's CDR3 is CAWSLMDTQYF. Here the CDR3 DNA reads TGTGCCTGGAGTTTAATGGATACGCAGTATTTT.

J is TRBJ1-4 and V is TRBV28; 8 bases agree with TRBD1. The CDR3 is made up of 14 amino acids. Germline V gene lookup returns CDR1 MDHEN and CDR2 SYDVKM. J was trimmed by 8 bases and V by 5 bases; bases with no gene match: 7. The CDR3 protein is CASSRQGSGEKLFF. DNA of the CDR3: TGTGCCAGCAGTCGACAGGGGTCTGGGGAAAAACTGTTTTTT.

V usage is TRBV7-6 and J usage is TRBJ2-7; tentative D call: TRBD1 (5 bases). The CDR3 is made up of 14 amino acids. Trimming took off 1 base at V and 2 bases at J, with 9 bases between the two ends. Per the germline V gene, CDR1 is SGHVS and CDR2 is FNYEAQ. The CDR3, as DNA: TGTGCCAGCAGCTTAGAGACAGCTACCTACGAGCAGTACTTC. As protein: CASSLETATYEQYF.

This clone was counted between two and nine times. V is TRBV5-1 and J is TRBJ2-2; 7 nucleotides match TRBD1. CDR1 and CDR2 (germline): SGHRS, YFSETQ. This CDR3 has 15 residues. With 0 bases clipped from V and 7 bases from J, the junction kept 6 bases outside the gene matches. The CDR3 DNA is TGCGCCAGCAGCTTGGCCACAAGACAGGGCGGGGAGCTGTTTTTT. It encodes CASSLATRQGGELFF.

In DNA, the CDR3 is TGTGCCAGCAGCTCCATGGATACGCAGTATTTT. Protein product: CASSSMDTQYF. The genes are TRBV7-9 and TRBJ2-3; no reliable D call. Germline CDR1 reads SEHNR; CDR2 reads FQNEAQ (reference sequence). Trimming pared 4 bases from V and 6 bases from J, leaving 5 bases between. The CDR3 consists of 11 residues.

The gene calls are TRBV6-5 and TRBJ2-7; D perhaps matches TRBD1 (6 bases). This CDR3 region has 14 residues. V was shortened by 6 bases and J by 1 base, with 13 bases between the two germline ends. Germline V gene lookup returns CDR1 MNHEY and CDR2 SVGAGI. The CDR3 DNA is TGTGCCAGCAGGTTGGGACACCGATCCTACGAGCAGTACTTC. Amino acid sequence: CASRLGHRSYEQYF.

This clone was detected a few times. J is TRBJ2-7 and V is TRBV20-1; unclear D gene. The CDR3 is made up of 11 amino acids. Trimming took off 4 bases at V and 2 bases at J, with 6 bases between the two ends. Germline V gene lookup returns CDR1 DFQATT and CDR2 SNEGSKA (reference sequence). Here the CDR3 reads CSAIKTYEQYF. DNA for the CDR3: TGCAGTGCTATAAAAACCTACGAGCAGTACTTC.

This chain uses TRBV7-9 with TRBJ2-1, with TRBD2 identical over 9 bases. Germline-derived CDR1 and CDR2 are SEHNR and FQNEAQ (reference sequence). The CDR3 loop spans 18 amino acids. V trimming: 5 bases; J trimming: 4 bases; junction bases outside the gene matches: 15. CDR3 loop: CASSATRGRLAAYNEQFF. In DNA form, the CDR3 reads TGTGCCAGCAGCGCGACCAGAGGGCGACTAGCGGCATACAATGAGCAGTTCTTC. Together with reference TRBV7-9 and TRBJ2-1, the CDR3 gives the full variable domain: DTGVSQNPRHKITKRGQNVTFRCDPISEHNRLYWYRQTLGQGPEFLTYFQNEAQLEKSRLLSDRFSAERPKGSFSTLEIQRTEQGDSAMYLCASSATRGRLAAYNEQFFGPGTRLTVL.

In this sample, this clone turned up a few times. The rearrangement uses TRBV30 and TRBJ2-3; the D is unclear. Germline V gene sequence: CDR1 GTSNPN, CDR2 SVGIG (reference sequence). The CDR3 has 11 residues. Trimming took off 0 bases at V and 6 bases at J, with 4 bases between the two ends. CDR3 bases: TGTGCCTGGAGTGTGTATGATACGCAGTATTTT. As protein: CAWSVYDTQYF.

This clone was counted between two and nine times. The chain carries TRBV29-1 and TRBJ1-2; 7 bases fit TRBD1. Germline CDR1 reads SQVTM; CDR2 reads ANQGSEA. V gave up 7 bases and J gave up 7 bases; unmatched junction bases: 9. This CDR3 spans 12 amino acids. The CDR3 is CSAADRVAGYTF. CDR3 coding DNA: TGCAGCGCGGCAGACAGGGTGGCTGGCTACACCTTC.